This T cell receptor (beta chain) is drawn from a study of T cells in Graves' hyperthyroidism and ophthalmopathy. Study observations and caveats: Most thyroid clonotypes expanded above 0.001 appeared in blood too.

CDR3 size: 14 residues. The germline V gene encodes CDR1 SGHTA and CDR2 FQGNSA. Trimming stripped 3 bases from V and 7 bases from J, with 15 bases between. Exclusions: uncontrolled infection, other autoimmune disease, pregnancy, lactation. Used for diagnoses were clinical symptoms, serum thyroxine and TRAb, thyroid ultrasound and orbital computed tomography. In this sample, this clonotype turned up a few times. What it binds is unknown. RNA transcripts yielded amplified TCR beta CDR3 regions. The HTBI set primed first-round TCR CDR3 RT-PCR. TCRdb ran MiXCR on the multiplex PCR reads and lists one entry per CDR3 protein. The profile covers hundreds of thousands of distinct CDR3 sequences, with just under 45% appearing a single time and less than 9% taken by the ten largest.

This chain uses TRBV7-2 with TRBJ1-1; D is perhaps TRBD1 (5 bases). The sequenced sample was peripheral blood or thyroid tissue (not recorded which). This sequence was found in an adult man with Graves' disease, either hyperthyroidism or ophthalmopathy (not recorded which). CDR3 nucleotides: TGTGCCAGCAGCTTTCGGGGCGCCTTGCTTGAAGCTTTCTTT. Translation gives CASSFRGALLEAFF.